A selection of T cell receptor beta chains follows, all from one sample in a study of T cells in Graves' hyperthyroidism and ophthalmopathy. TCRdb fed the multiplex PCR reads into MiXCR, producing one record per CDR3 protein. The sample holds fewer than 350,000 distinct CDR3 sequences, 21% seen once. Sequencing used blood. These receptors were collected from a woman aged 45-65 years with Graves' hyperthyroidism. Each CDR3 is given with its conserved first and last residue. The order of the fields is clone size, V gene, CDR3 protein. Clone size is shown for a subset of rows, as once, few, many or a class of expanded clone.

size: few; V: TRBV7-3; CDR3: CASSPTGTATNYGYTF
size: .; V: TRBV5-1; CDR3: CASSRQGADTQYF
size: .; V: TRBV12-3/TRBV12-4; CDR3: CASSQTDSVTGELFF
size: .; V: TRBV20-1; CDR3: CSARGTGNYEQYF
size: .; V: TRBV30; CDR3: CAWSVSGVEAFF
size: few; V: TRBV5-1; CDR3: CASREAGTQTEAFF
size: .; V: TRBV12-3/TRBV12-4; CDR3: CASSLGTGAANTEAFF
size: .; V: TRBV2; CDR3: CASSATGGQPTSEQFF
size: many; V: TRBV12-3/TRBV12-4; CDR3: CASSSTGDQPQHF
size: many; V: TRBV30; CDR3: CAWSQGLTGNTIYF
size: many; V: TRBV28; CDR3: CASSGGTGPYEQYF
size: few; V: TRBV10-3; CDR3: CAISNPGQGRDTQYF
size: many; V: TRBV18; CDR3: CASSPAARTAGYTF
size: many; V: TRBV3-1; CDR3: CASSQGAGRRNEQFF
size: many; V: TRBV11-2; CDR3: CASSFGLAGPETQYF
size: .; V: TRBV27; CDR3: CASGQGGWYTEAFF
size: many; V: TRBV20-1; CDR3: CSASGKGWYEQFF
size: many; V: TRBV28; CDR3: CASKPLLGNQPQHF
size: .; V: TRBV2; CDR3: CASSRTGGANTGELFF
size: many; V: TRBV28; CDR3: CASSSDRAGNQPQHF
size: many; V: TRBV3-1; CDR3: CASSQAHTGNQPQHF
size: few; V: TRBV6-6; CDR3: CASSYGGEDTQYF
size: .; V: TRBV5-8; CDR3: CASSLGFSVVNTDTQYF
size: once; V: TRBV12-3/TRBV12-4; CDR3: CARGLAGGEYEQYF
size: few; V: TRBV27; CDR3: CASSGLAGVLRGDTQYF
size: many; V: TRBV5-1; CDR3: CASRPGTEGETQYF